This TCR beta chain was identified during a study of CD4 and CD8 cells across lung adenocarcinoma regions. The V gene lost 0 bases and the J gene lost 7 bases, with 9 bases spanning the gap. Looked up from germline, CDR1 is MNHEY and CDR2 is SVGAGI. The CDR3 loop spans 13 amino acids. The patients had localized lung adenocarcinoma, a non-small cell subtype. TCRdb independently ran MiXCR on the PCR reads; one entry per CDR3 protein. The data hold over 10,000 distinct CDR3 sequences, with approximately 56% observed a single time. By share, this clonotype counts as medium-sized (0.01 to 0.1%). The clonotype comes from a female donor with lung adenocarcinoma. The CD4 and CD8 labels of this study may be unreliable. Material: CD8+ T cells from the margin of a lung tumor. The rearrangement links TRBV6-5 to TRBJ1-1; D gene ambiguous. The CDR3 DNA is TGTGCCAGCAGTTACTCAGGGATGGGTGAAGCTTTCTTT. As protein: CASSYSGMGEAFF.